The 14 T cell receptor beta chains below all came from one sample that was sequenced in a study of OX40 agonist ivuxolimab in advanced cancers. Profiling relied on immunoSEQ multiplex PCR, and the TCRdb table lists in-frame clones only, not all of them. The repertoire consists of about 68,000 clones, with over 65% occurring once and the leading ten covering 0.6% to 0.85%. Material: CD4+ or CD8+ T cells sorted from blood, obtained in a trial of the OX40 agonist ivuxolimab. These receptors were taken from an adult with an advanced solid tumor such as melanoma, head and neck, liver or kidney cancer.

This clone was detected ten times or more. This rearrangement joins TRBV5-1 to TRBJ2-5; D is uncertain. The CDR3 is made up of 12 amino acids. V was clipped by 1 base and J by 0 bases, with 1 base between them. Germline lookup yields CDR1 SGHRS and CDR2 YFSETQ. CDR3 bases: TGCGCCAGCAGCTTGAACCAAGAGACCCAGTACTTC. Translating it yields CASSLNQETQYF.

This chain joins TRBV6-5 and TRBJ2-7; D may be TRBD1 or TRBD2 (5 bases each). V was pared by 4 bases and J by 2 bases, with 15 bases between. From germline, CDR1 is MNHEY and CDR2 SVGAGI. This CDR3 contains 15 residues. The CDR3 nucleotides read TGTGCCAGCAGTTCTCCCCGGGACGCGACCTACGAGCAGTACTTC. This sequence encodes CASSSPRDATYEQYF.

The chain recombines TRBV2 with TRBJ1-2, with D possibly being TRBD1 (6 bases). The germline gives CDR1 SNHLY, CDR2 FYNNEI. Between the trimmed V and J ends, which lost 6 bases and 8 bases, there was a span of 16 bases. The CDR3 spans 13 residues. CDR3 coding DNA: TGTGCCAGCAGCGATCGACAGGACCGCGGCTACACCTTC. Protein product: CASSDRQDRGYTF.

This chain uses TRBV7-2 with TRBJ2-7, with 8 positions matching TRBD1. This CDR3 is built from 14 residues. CDR1 SGHTA and CDR2 FQGNSA come from the germline V gene. The trim removed 5 bases at V and 6 bases at J, leaving 9 bases unmatched. The CDR3 nucleotides are TGTGCCAGCAGCCGACCCCCAGGACAGGGCGAGCAGTACTTC. Residues: CASSRPPGQGEQYF.

This chain links TRBV6-6 with TRBJ1-1, with D tentatively TRBD1 (6 bases). CDR1 and CDR2 (germline): MNHNY, SVGAGI (reference sequence). There are 14 residues in the CDR3. V was clipped by 6 bases and J by 5 bases, with 16 bases between them. The CDR3 bases are TGTGCCAGCAGCCCTCTGACAGGAAGGACTGAAGCTTTCTTT. Amino acid sequence: CASSPLTGRTEAFF.

The V and J genes are TRBV6-5 and TRBJ2-5; D call uncertain. CDR1 MNHEY and CDR2 SVGAGI come from the germline V gene. V was clipped by 5 bases and J by 5 bases, with 15 bases between them. The CDR3 spans 14 residues. The CDR3 sequence: CASSAPDLWETQYF. For the CDR3, the DNA is TGTGCCAGCAGTGCTCCGGATCTCTGGGAGACCCAGTACTTC.

The gene calls are TRBV28 and TRBJ2-5, with D perhaps matching TRBD1 or TRBD2 (5 bases each). The J call may be in error: the DNA end matches TRBJ2-7 better. The CDR3 covers 15 residues. Looked up from germline, CDR1 is MDHEN and CDR2 is SYDVKM. This chain's CDR3 is CASQTIGASTYEQYF. In DNA, the CDR3 is TGTGCCAGCCAAACTATCGGGGCTAGTACGTACGAGCAGTACTTC.

This clone appeared a single time. V and J are TRBV5-1 and TRBJ2-3, with 7 positions matching TRBD1. There are 14 residues in the CDR3. Germline assignment: CDR1 SGHRS and CDR2 YFSETQ. After removal of 4 bases from V and 2 bases from J, the junction contained 4 bases not matched to a gene. Here the CDR3 DNA reads TGCGCCAGCAGCCGGGGACAGAACACAGATACGCAGTATTTT. As protein: CASSRGQNTDTQYF. The whole variable domain, remainder taken from reference TRBV5-1 and TRBJ2-3, is KAGVTQTPRYLIKTRGQQVTLSCSPISGHRSVSWYQQTPGQGLQFLFEYFSETQRNKGNFPGRFSGRQFSNSRSEMNVSTLELGDSALYLCASSRGQNTDTQYFGPGTRLTVL.

This rearrangement joins TRBV6-5 to TRBJ1-1, with TRBD1 matching over 10 bases. V gave up 4 bases and J gave up 3 bases; unmatched junction bases: 2. The CDR3 has 14 amino acids. Germline V gene lookup returns CDR1 MNHEY and CDR2 SVGAGI. The CDR3 here is CASSSGQGDTEAFF. The CDR3 DNA follows: TGTGCCAGCAGTTCAGGACAGGGGGACACTGAAGCTTTCTTT.

The J gene is TRBJ2-7, the V gene TRBV9, with D possibly matching TRBD1 (6 bases). Germline loops: CDR1 SGDLS, CDR2 YYNGEE. Trimming removed 0 bases at V and 3 bases at J, with 13 bases between. There are 15 residues in the CDR3. Written as DNA, the CDR3 is TGTGCCAGCAGCGTAGCGGCAGGGGCCTACTACGAGCAGTACTTC. It is translated as CASSVAAGAYYEQYF.

This clone has a handful of counts. The J gene is TRBJ2-3, the V gene TRBV12-5; no clear D gene. Trimming took 3 bases from V and 1 from J, leaving 5 bases between them. The germline V gene has CDR1 LGHNT and CDR2 FRNRAP. The CDR3 is made up of 13 amino acids. The CDR3: CASGFTGTDTQYF. The CDR3 nucleotides are TGTGCTAGTGGTTTTACGGGCACAGATACGCAGTATTTT.

This clone has a single count. The genes are TRBV12-5 and TRBJ1-1; a weak D match, TRBD1 (6 bases). V lost 0 bases and J lost 5, with 7 bases in between. Germline V gives CDR1 LGHNT, CDR2 FRNRAP. The length of the CDR3 is 13 residues. CDR3 region: CASGLVQGTEAFF. DNA of the CDR3: TGTGCTAGTGGTTTGGTCCAGGGGACTGAAGCTTTCTTT.

In its sample, this clone was seen a few times. V usage is TRBV11-2 and J usage is TRBJ1-2, with D perhaps TRBD1 (6 bases). V lost 4 bases to trimming and J lost 2 bases, with 11 bases between them. CDR1 is SGHAT, CDR2 FQNNGV, per germline. The CDR3 covers 14 residues. CDR3 amino acids: CASSSQQGNYGYTF. Here the CDR3 DNA reads TGTGCCAGCAGCTCCCAACAGGGAAACTATGGCTACACCTTC.

There are a few counts of this clone. The rearrangement links TRBV7-9 to TRBJ1-1; the match to TRBD1 covers 7 bases. Losses at the gene ends were 4 bases for V and 4 bases for J; bases not matched to a gene: 3. The CDR3 is 13 amino acids. Per the germline V gene, CDR1 is SEHNR and CDR2 is FQNEAQ (reference sequence). The CDR3 DNA is TGTGCCAGCAGCTCCGGGACAGCCACTGAAGCTTTCTTT. It is translated as CASSSGTATEAFF.